This T cell receptor beta chain was sequenced during a study of T cell responses to AZD1222 COVID-19 vaccine. Points from the study as a whole: Seropositive at baseline were only 5 or 6 AZD1222 recipients.

Profiled with immunoSEQ multiplex PCR; TCRdb holds only in-frame clones, not every one. The table lists 200,000 or so clones, more than 80% of them singletons. The CDR3 is 13 amino acids. Trimming pared 6 bases from V and 1 base from J, leaving 9 bases between. About this clone itself: The antigen is unknown.

The TCR comes from an adult in good health. The sequencing used peripheral blood, collected on day 0 of AZD1222 vaccination. The chain couples TRBV6-7 to TRBJ1-1; D perhaps matches TRBD1 (6 bases). Being an ORF, TRBV6-7 has a function that is uncertain. The CDR3 region has the DNA TGTGCCAGCAGGTTGACAGGGAACACTGAAGCTTTCTTT. This sequence encodes CASRLTGNTEAFF.